This TCR beta chain was recorded in a study of blood T cell repertoires in COVID-19. Overall study context: The United States, Italy and Spain provided the acute and convalescent COVID-19 samples. PBMCs, B-cell-depleted T cells, or T cells provided the cDNA or gDNA that made up the material.

The V gene's germline CDR1 is WNHNN and CDR2 SYGVQD (reference sequence). Trimming pared 2 bases from V and 4 bases from J, leaving 3 bases between. CDR3 size: 12 residues. Per the original data handling: Using reference gene primer amplification, nucleated cell counts were estimated. The data were produced by immunoSEQ multiplex PCR, yet TCRdb's version contains in-frame clones alone and is incomplete. For V, J and clone size, that table is used; D and trimming come from the DNA. The sample contains 150,000 to 200,000 clones, just under 90% of which appear only once. V is TRBV10-1 and J is TRBJ1-5; no clear D. Sequencing was done on a sample of peripheral blood. This TCR was sampled from a man younger than 35 with active or convalescent COVID-19. The CDR3 DNA follows: TGCGCCAGCAGTGAGCCTAATCAGCCCCAGCATTTT. As protein: CASSEPNQPQHF.